The 22 T cell receptor beta chains below were found in one sample sequenced in a study of Ad26.COV2.S vaccination and SARS-CoV-2 variants (dated by TCRdb to 2020 to 2022). The library was generated by the immunoSEQ multiplex PCR assay. TCRdb retrieved this table from immuneACCESS and kept in-frame rearrangements only. Not all clones are present; in checked studies, unresolved V genes account for under half, and no reason is known for the remainder. Counted in this sample were around 340,000 clones; more than 85% of them appeared once. 5% of the sample comes from the top ten. Read against the paper, the sample's treatment or condition label means: about 20 received Ad26.COV2.S at low or high dose, single or two shots; 5 received placebo; per-sample allocation not given. For vaccine and placebo recipients, the sequenced repertoires came from samples collected on day 63 after the first injection. The source was peripheral blood, collected in a trial of Ad26.COV2.S vaccine versus placebo. These receptors were collected from a person aged 18-65 years who received the Ad26.COV2.S COVID-19 vaccine or a placebo.

The V gene is TRBV19, the J gene TRBJ1-5; D uncertain. CDR1 is LNHDA, CDR2 SQIVND, per germline (reference sequence). With 5 bases removed from V and 2 bases from J, the gap between germline ends came to 7 bases. The CDR3 length is 13 residues. The CDR3 loop is CASSGRGNQPQHF. In DNA form, the CDR3 reads TGTGCCAGTAGTGGGCGGGGCAATCAGCCCCAGCATTTT.

This sequence joins TRBV7-9 and TRBJ2-1; 13 bases are shared with TRBD2. The CDR3 length is 18 residues. Germline trimming cut 5 bases from V and 4 bases from J; bases unmatched to any gene: 11. The V gene's germline CDR1 is SEHNR and CDR2 FQNEAQ (reference sequence). In nucleotides, the CDR3 is TGTGCCAGCAGCCTCTCCGGGACTAGCGGGGTCGGATACAATGAGCAGTTCTTC. It codes for CASSLSGTSGVGYNEQFF.

The chain links TRBV28 to TRBJ2-2; 9 nucleotides line up with TRBD2. Unmatched junction bases numbered 9, after V lost 9 bases and J lost 4 bases. This CDR3 has 15 residues. Germline values: CDR1 MDHEN, CDR2 SYDVKM. CDR3: CASWDSGSGTGELFF. As DNA, the CDR3 is TGTGCCAGTTGGGATAGCGGGAGCGGCACCGGGGAGCTGTTTTTT.

The chain uses TRBV15 and TRBJ2-1; no definite D call. The length of the CDR3 is 13 residues. Trimming removed 5 bases from V and 3 bases from J, with 8 bases in between. Germline lookup yields CDR1 LNHNV and CDR2 YYDKDF (reference sequence). The chain's CDR3 is CATSPSDYNEQFF. In DNA form, the CDR3 reads TGTGCCACCAGCCCTTCAGACTACAATGAGCAGTTCTTC. Combining the CDR3 with reference TRBV15 and TRBJ2-1 gives the whole variable domain DAMVIQNPRYQVTQFGKPVTLSCSQTLNHNVMYWYQQKSSQAPKLLFHYYDKDFNNEADTPDNFQSRRPNTSFCFLDIRSPGLGDTAMYLCATSPSDYNEQFFGPGTRLTVL.

V and J are TRBV3-1 (or the pseudogene TRBV3-2) and TRBJ2-5, with 9 bases fitting TRBD2. The CDR3 extends over 16 amino acids. The germline CDR1 and CDR2 sequences are LGHDT and YNNKEL (reference sequence). V lost 0 bases and J lost 2; bases outside the gene matches: 4. The CDR3 bases are TGTGCCAGCAGCCAAGATCCCGCGGGAGGGCAAGAGACCCAGTACTTC. Protein product: CASSQDPAGGQETQYF.

This clone was picked up a small number of times. This chain connects TRBV28 to TRBJ2-3; TRBD2 matches at 9 bases. The CDR3 spans 16 residues. The trim removed 7 bases at V and 3 bases at J, leaving 11 bases unmatched. The germline gives CDR1 MDHEN, CDR2 SYDVKM. The CDR3 reads CASTPALAGRTDTQYF. The CDR3 region has the DNA TGTGCCAGCACTCCAGCGCTAGCGGGAAGAACAGATACGCAGTATTTT.

V is TRBV6-2 or TRBV6-3 and J is TRBJ2-3, with 8 bases matching TRBD1. The CDR3 contains 15 residues. From germline, CDR1 is MNHEY and CDR2 SVGEGT. The J segment lost 4 bases and the V segment lost 0 bases, leaving 3 bases of the junction unmatched. CDR3 bases: TGTGCCAGCAGTTACTCGGACAGGGAGGCAGATACGCAGTATTTT. Its protein product is CASSYSDREADTQYF.

The count of this clone is one. The V gene is TRBV12-3 or TRBV12-4, the J gene TRBJ2-7; a weak D match, TRBD2 (7 bases). The V end lost 2 bases, the J end lost 3 bases, and 8 bases lay between the germline ends. This CDR3 is 13 amino acids long. The CDR3 spells CASSLRGGYEQYF. The CDR3, as DNA: TGTGCCAGCAGTTTAAGGGGGGGCTACGAGCAGTACTTC.

The chain joins TRBV3-1 (or the pseudogene TRBV3-2) to TRBJ1-5; no reliable D call. This CDR3 comprises 15 residues. V lost 3 bases and J 7 bases, leaving 16 bases between the germline ends. Germline V gene sequence: CDR1 LGHDT, CDR2 YNNKEL (reference sequence). This CDR3 reads CASSHFSVPLQPQHF. CDR3 nucleotide sequence: TGTGCCAGCAGCCATTTCTCCGTACCACTCCAGCCCCAGCATTTT.

The J gene is TRBJ2-7, the V gene TRBV13; D assignment may be TRBD1 or TRBD2 (6 bases each). From germline, CDR1 is PRHDT and CDR2 FYEKMQ (reference sequence). This CDR3 is built from 15 residues. Trimming removed 5 bases at V and 1 base at J, with 15 bases between. Here the CDR3 reads CASSSGSTGSYEQYF. CDR3 DNA: TGTGCCAGCAGCAGCGGGTCGACAGGATCCTACGAGCAGTACTTC.

The chain links TRBV7-9 to TRBJ2-1; 10 bases fit TRBD2. J was trimmed by 5 bases and V by 0 bases; bases with no gene match: 1. Per the germline V gene, CDR1 is SEHNR and CDR2 is FQNEAQ (reference sequence). The CDR3 contains 15 residues. The CDR3 loop reads CASSLAAGGNNEQFF. In DNA form, the CDR3 reads TGTGCCAGCAGCTTAGCAGCGGGAGGGAACAATGAGCAGTTCTTC.

This clone was found a few times. The V gene is TRBV6-2 or TRBV6-3, the J gene TRBJ2-2; D is perhaps TRBD2 (7 bases). With 4 bases removed from V and 1 base from J, the gap between germline ends came to 13 bases. CDR3 length equals 16 residues. Germline V CDR1 and CDR2: MNHEY, SVGEGT. The CDR3 sequence is CASSSGRGQNTGELFF. In nucleotides, the CDR3 is TGTGCCAGCAGTTCAGGGCGGGGGCAGAACACCGGGGAGCTGTTTTTT.

The chain combines TRBV28 with TRBJ1-4; TRBD1 matches at 10 bases. V lost 7 bases, J lost 6 bases, and 5 bases stayed unmatched. The CDR3 runs to 14 residues. Per the germline V gene, CDR1 is MDHEN and CDR2 is SYDVKM. The CDR3 region is CASTWTGGYEKLFF. Written as DNA, the CDR3 is TGTGCCAGCACATGGACAGGGGGTTATGAAAAACTGTTTTTT.

The V gene is TRBV25-1, the J gene TRBJ2-3, with no clear D. This CDR3 is built from 14 residues. Trimming removed 0 bases at V and 0 bases at J, with 4 bases between. CDR1 and CDR2 (germline): MGHDK, SYGVNS. The CDR3 loop is CASSEYVSTDTQYF. CDR3 sequence (DNA): TGTGCCAGCAGTGAATATGTGAGCACAGATACGCAGTATTTT. The variable domain in full, with the rest retrieved from reference TRBV25-1 and TRBJ2-3, is EADIYQTPRYLVIGTGKKITLECSQTMGHDKMYWYQQDPGMELHLIHYSYGVNSTEKGDLSSESTVSRIRTEHFPLTLESARPSHTSQYLCASSEYVSTDTQYFGPGTRLTVL.

V gene TRBV5-6 combines with J gene TRBJ1-1; D not resolved. The CDR3 extends over 14 amino acids. Per germline, CDR1 SGHDT and CDR2 YYEEEE. V shed 1 base and J shed 6 bases, with 13 bases lying between them. In DNA, the CDR3 is TGTGCCAGCAGCTTGAGATACAGTCAATCTGAAGCTTTCTTT. Encoded protein: CASSLRYSQSEAFF.

The rearrangement uses TRBV7-9 and TRBJ1-5, with a possible D match to TRBD1 (6 bases). Germline V gives CDR1 SEHNR, CDR2 FQNEAQ (reference sequence). The CDR3 covers 19 residues. The germline V and J ends were trimmed by 3 bases and 6 bases, with 27 bases remaining between them. The CDR3 is CASSFSVGRGGDRIQPQHF. CDR3 DNA: TGTGCCAGCAGCTTTTCGGTCGGACGAGGGGGGGACCGAATTCAGCCCCAGCATTTT.

V usage is TRBV27 and J usage is TRBJ2-5, with 9 bases fitting TRBD1. The CDR3 is 15 amino acids. Germline V gene sequence: CDR1 MNHEY, CDR2 SMNVEV (reference sequence). The ends lost 6 bases at V and 4 bases at J; junction bases unmatched: 9. In nucleotides, the CDR3 is TGTGCCAGCAGCTCCGGGACAGGGTTAATAGAGACCCAGTACTTC. It specifies CASSSGTGLIETQYF.

V is TRBV24-1 and J is TRBJ1-1; D gene ambiguous. The length of the CDR3 is 13 residues. Looked up from germline, CDR1 is KGHDR and CDR2 is SFDVKD. The V end lost 3 bases, the J end lost 9 bases, and 13 bases lay between the germline ends. The DNA for the CDR3 is TGTGCCACCAGTGATCCTAGGGCTGAAAAAGCTTTCTTT. Translated, it gives CATSDPRAEKAFF.

Comment on this clone: This same CDR3 is encoded by further DNA sequences in the sample. The chain carries TRBV28 and TRBJ1-1, with D maybe TRBD1 (5 bases). From germline, CDR1 is MDHEN and CDR2 SYDVKM. The CDR3 extends over 14 amino acids. V lost 3 bases to trimming and J lost 5 bases, with 13 bases between them. The CDR3 sequence: CASSLAGGITEAFF. In DNA form, the CDR3 reads TGTGCCAGCAGTTTGGCGGGGGGGATAACTGAAGCTTTCTTT.

The table lists this clone with a few counts. The chain combines TRBV27 with TRBJ1-1, with unresolved D. The CDR3 has 14 residues. The germline gives CDR1 MNHEY, CDR2 SMNVEV (reference sequence). Between the trimmed V and J ends, which lost 5 bases and 1 base, there was a span of 11 bases. CDR3 DNA sequence: TGTGCCAGCAGTGATGCCCGGGGGAACACTGAAGCTTTCTTT. It is translated as CASSDARGNTEAFF.

Here the CDR3 reads CASSPQPNQGVNEKLFF. The CDR3 bases are TGTGCCAGCTCACCACAGCCAAATCAGGGGGTTAATGAAAAACTGTTTTTT. The V call is TRBV18, the J call TRBJ1-4; TRBD1 aligns across 7 bases. The CDR3 extends over 17 amino acids. Germline V gene lookup returns CDR1 KGHSH and CDR2 LQKENI. V trimming: 1 base; J trimming: 4 bases; junction bases outside the gene matches: 9.

The chain couples TRBV7-9 to TRBJ2-3; a weak D match, TRBD2 (6 bases). CDR3 length equals 15 residues. Germline CDR1 and CDR2: SEHNR and FQNEAQ (reference sequence). Trimming stripped 1 base from V and 4 bases from J, with 12 bases between. Here the CDR3 DNA reads TGTGCCAGCAGCTTAGGCGGGAACCCCCCAGATACGCAGTATTTT. Its translation: CASSLGGNPPDTQYF.